This TCR beta chain was captured by sequencing in a study of CD8 T cells in Susac syndrome. Turning to the study itself: At the time of blood draw, patients with Susac syndrome were therapy-naive, receiving corticosteroids, or receiving intravenous immunoglobulin alone.

Peripheral blood CD8+ and CD4+ T cells were profiled by TCR beta sequencing. The germline CDR1 and CDR2 sequences are SQVTM and ANQGSEA. V trimming: 7 bases; J trimming: 10 bases; junction bases outside the gene matches: 9. This CDR3 is built from 14 residues. When the RNA was reverse transcribed, random hexamers were used with an input of 0.5 to 1 ug. One entry per CDR3 protein results from TCRdb running MiXCR on the immunoSEQ multiplex PCR reads. The data show approximately 80,000 distinct CDR3 sequences, roughly 95% seen once. The sequenced sample was CD8+ T cells from PBMCs. The rearrangement uses TRBV29-1 and TRBJ2-1; 14 bases are shared with TRBD2. The receptor's source is a human donor with Susac syndrome. This chain's CDR3 is CSAGGLAGVNEQFF. CDR3 coding DNA: TGCAGCGCGGGGGGACTAGCGGGGGTAAACGAGCAGTTCTTC.